The clone carrying this T cell receptor (beta chain) came up many times. Its specificity is unknown. The CDR3 contains 13 residues. With 8 bases clipped from V and 7 bases from J, the junction kept 7 bases outside the gene matches. These data belong to a study of T-cell memory formation after mild COVID-19. In the study overall: Clusters of TCRs were largely donor specific. The study, taken as a whole, reports: Whereas later expanders leaned CD4+, clones contracting day 15 to 85 showed a balanced CD4/CD8 makeup.

With constant-segment primers, 5'RACE yielded cDNA libraries of TCR alpha and TCR beta that carried sample barcodes and UMIs. One entry per CDR3 protein results from TCRdb running MiXCR on the 5' RACE reads. Among just over 200,000 distinct CDR3 sequences, around 9.1% were seen once, and the ten largest hold roughly 3.5%. This clonotype originated in a man younger than 30 who had mild COVID-19 (a few samples of this study predate the infection). Cell type and time point are not known. Material: PBMCs or a T cell subset sorted from them (not recorded which). V is TRBV12-3 or TRBV12-4 and J is TRBJ2-3; 9 bases align to TRBD1. The CDR3 here is CASALDRGHTQYF. The CDR3 bases are TGTGCCAGCGCCCTGGACAGGGGACATACGCAGTATTTT.